This TCR beta chain was identified during a study of OX40 agonist ivuxolimab in advanced cancers. Study as a whole: Patients were infused with ivuxolimab every 2 weeks at 0.01 to 10 mg/kg.

TCRdb's copy holds only in-frame clones and misses some; the assay was immunoSEQ multiplex PCR. The repertoire has under 45,000 clones, 70% to 90% of them found once; the top ten carry over 2.5%. Details on this clone: Its antigen is unidentified.

Overall study results and limits: The work left the antigen specificity of expanded peripheral T cells undetermined.

Trimming left V 2 bases short and J 0 bases short, with 10 bases between. There are 15 residues in the CDR3. Germline lookup yields CDR1 SGHAT and CDR2 FQNNGV. The starting material was CD4+ or CD8+ T cells sorted from blood, obtained in a trial of the OX40 agonist ivuxolimab. The sequence was obtained from an adult with an advanced solid tumor such as melanoma, head and neck, liver or kidney cancer. The chain carries TRBV11-2 and TRBJ1-2, with TRBD1 as a possible D gene (6 bases). CDR3: CASSLTGPANYGYTF. DNA of the CDR3: TGTGCCAGCAGCTTAACAGGGCCAGCTAACTATGGCTACACCTTC.